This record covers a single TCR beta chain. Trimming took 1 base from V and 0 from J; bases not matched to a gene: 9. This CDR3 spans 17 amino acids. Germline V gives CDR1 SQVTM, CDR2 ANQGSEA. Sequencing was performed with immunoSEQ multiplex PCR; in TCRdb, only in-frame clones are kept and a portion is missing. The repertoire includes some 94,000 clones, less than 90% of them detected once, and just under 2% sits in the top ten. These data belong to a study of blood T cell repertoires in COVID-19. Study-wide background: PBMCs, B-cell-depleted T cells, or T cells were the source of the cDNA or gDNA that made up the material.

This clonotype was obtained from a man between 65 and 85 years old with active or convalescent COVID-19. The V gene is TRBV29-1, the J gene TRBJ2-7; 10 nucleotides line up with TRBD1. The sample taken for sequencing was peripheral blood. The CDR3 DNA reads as TGCAGCGTTGAAGGGAGGGCTAGGACAGGGGGCTCCTACGAGCAGTACTTC. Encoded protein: CSVEGRARTGGSYEQYF.